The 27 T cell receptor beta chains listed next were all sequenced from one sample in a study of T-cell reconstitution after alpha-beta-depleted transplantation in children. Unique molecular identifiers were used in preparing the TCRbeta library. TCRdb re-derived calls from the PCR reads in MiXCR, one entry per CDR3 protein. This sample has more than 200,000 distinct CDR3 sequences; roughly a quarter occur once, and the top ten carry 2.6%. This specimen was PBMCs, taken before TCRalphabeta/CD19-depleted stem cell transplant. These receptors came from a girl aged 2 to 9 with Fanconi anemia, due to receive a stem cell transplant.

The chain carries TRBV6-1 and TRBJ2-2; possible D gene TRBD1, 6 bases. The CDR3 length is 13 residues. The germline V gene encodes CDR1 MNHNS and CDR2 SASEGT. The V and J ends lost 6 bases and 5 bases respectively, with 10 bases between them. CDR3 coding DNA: TGTGCCAGCAGATTCACAGGGACCGGGGAGCTGTTTTTT. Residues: CASRFTGTGELFF.

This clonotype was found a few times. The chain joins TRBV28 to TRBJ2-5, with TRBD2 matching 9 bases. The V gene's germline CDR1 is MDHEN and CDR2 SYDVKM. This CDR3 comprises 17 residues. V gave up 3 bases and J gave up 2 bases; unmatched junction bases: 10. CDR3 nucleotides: TGTGCCAGCAGTTTGGGGTTAGCGGGGGTGAAACAAGAGACCCAGTACTTC. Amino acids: CASSLGLAGVKQETQYF.

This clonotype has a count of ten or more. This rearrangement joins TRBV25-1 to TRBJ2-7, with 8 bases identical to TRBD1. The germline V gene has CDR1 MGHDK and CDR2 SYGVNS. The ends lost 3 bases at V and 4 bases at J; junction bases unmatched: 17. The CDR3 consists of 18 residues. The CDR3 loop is CASSDPQDAGTGGYEQYF. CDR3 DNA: TGTGCCAGCAGTGACCCTCAAGACGCCGGGACAGGTGGGTACGAGCAGTACTTC.

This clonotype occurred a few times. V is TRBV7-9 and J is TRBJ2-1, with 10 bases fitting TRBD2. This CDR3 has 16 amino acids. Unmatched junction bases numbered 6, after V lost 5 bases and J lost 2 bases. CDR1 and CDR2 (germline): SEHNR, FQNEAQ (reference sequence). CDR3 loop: CASSPSGGATYNEQFF. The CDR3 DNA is TGTGCCAGCAGCCCCAGCGGGGGGGCGACCTACAATGAGCAGTTCTTC.

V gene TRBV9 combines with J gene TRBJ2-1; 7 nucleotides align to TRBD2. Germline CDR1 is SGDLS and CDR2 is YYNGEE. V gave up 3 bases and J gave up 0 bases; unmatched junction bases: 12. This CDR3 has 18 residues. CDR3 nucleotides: TGTGCCAGCAGCGCCCTCACGGCGGGACTAAGCTCCTACAATGAGCAGTTCTTC. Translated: CASSALTAGLSSYNEQFF.

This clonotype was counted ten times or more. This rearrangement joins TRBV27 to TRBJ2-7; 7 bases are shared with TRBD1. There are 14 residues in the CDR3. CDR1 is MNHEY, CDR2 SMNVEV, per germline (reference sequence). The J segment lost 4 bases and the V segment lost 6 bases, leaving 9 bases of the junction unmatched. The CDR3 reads CASSKPGQMYEQYF. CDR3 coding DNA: TGTGCCAGCAGCAAACCGGGACAGATGTACGAGCAGTACTTC.

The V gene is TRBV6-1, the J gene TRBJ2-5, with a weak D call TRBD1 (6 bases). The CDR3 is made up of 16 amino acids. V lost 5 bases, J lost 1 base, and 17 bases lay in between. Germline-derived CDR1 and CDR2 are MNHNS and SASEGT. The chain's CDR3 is CASSRTTGGIQETQYF. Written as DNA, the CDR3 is TGTGCCAGCAGTCGTACGACAGGCGGAATCCAAGAGACCCAGTACTTC.

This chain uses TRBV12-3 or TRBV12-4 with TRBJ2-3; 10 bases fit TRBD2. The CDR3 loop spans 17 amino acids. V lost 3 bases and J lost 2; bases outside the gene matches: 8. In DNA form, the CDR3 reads TGTGCCAGCAGTTTCTCCCTAGCGGGGGTTCACACAGATACGCAGTATTTT. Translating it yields CASSFSLAGVHTDTQYF.

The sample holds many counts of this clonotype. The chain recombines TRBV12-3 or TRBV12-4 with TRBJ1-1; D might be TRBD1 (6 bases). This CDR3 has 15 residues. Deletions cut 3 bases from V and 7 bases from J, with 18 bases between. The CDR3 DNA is TGTGCCAGCAGTTTTACTGGACCGGACAGTCATGAAGCTTTCTTT. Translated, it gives CASSFTGPDSHEAFF.

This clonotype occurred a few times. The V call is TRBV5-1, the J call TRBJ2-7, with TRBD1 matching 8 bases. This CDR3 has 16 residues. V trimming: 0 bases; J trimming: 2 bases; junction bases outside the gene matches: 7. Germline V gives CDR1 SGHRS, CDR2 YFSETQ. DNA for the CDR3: TGCGCCAGCAGCTTGGTTCCGGACAGGGTAGCCTACGAGCAGTACTTC. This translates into CASSLVPDRVAYEQYF.

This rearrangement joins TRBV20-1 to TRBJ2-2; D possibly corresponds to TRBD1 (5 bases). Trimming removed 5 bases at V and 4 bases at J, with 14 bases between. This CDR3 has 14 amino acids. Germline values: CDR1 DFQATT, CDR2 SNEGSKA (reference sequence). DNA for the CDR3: TGCAGTGCTTTGGTACAGGTAGTCACCGGGGAGCTGTTTTTT. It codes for CSALVQVVTGELFF.

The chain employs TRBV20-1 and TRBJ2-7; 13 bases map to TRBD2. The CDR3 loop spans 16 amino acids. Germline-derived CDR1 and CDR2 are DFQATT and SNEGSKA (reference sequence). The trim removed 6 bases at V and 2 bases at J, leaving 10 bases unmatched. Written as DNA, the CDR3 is TGCAGTGCCGTAACTAGCGGGGGGGCACGACCCTACGAGCAGTACTTC. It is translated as CSAVTSGGARPYEQYF.

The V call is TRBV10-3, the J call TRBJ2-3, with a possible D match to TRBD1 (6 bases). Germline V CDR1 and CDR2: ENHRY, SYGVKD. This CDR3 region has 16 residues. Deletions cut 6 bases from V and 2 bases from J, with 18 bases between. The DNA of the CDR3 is TGTGCCATCAGCACAGGGACCCAAAGCTACACAGATACGCAGTATTTT. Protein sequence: CAISTGTQSYTDTQYF.

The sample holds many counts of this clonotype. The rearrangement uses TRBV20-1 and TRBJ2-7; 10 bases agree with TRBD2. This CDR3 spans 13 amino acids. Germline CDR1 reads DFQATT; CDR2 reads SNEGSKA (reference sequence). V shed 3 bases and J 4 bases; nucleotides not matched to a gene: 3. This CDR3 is CSASSGRFYEQYF. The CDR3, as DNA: TGCAGTGCTAGTAGCGGGAGGTTTTACGAGCAGTACTTC.

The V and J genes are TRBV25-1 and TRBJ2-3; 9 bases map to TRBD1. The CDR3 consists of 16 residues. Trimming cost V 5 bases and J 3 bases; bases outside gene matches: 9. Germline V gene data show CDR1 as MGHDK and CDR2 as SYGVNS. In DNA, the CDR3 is TGTGCCAGCAGTCCACCCTCGACAGGGGGGACAGATACGCAGTATTTT. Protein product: CASSPPSTGGTDTQYF. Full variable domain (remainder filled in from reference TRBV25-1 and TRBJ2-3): EADIYQTPRYLVIGTGKKITLECSQTMGHDKMYWYQQDPGMELHLIHYSYGVNSTEKGDLSSESTVSRIRTEHFPLTLESARPSHTSQYLCASSPPSTGGTDTQYFGPGTRLTVL.

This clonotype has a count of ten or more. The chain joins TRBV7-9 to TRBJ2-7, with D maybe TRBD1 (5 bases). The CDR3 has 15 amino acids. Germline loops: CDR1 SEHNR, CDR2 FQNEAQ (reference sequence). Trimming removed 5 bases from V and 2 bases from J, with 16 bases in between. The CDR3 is CASSHGPAGTYEQYF. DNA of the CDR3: TGTGCCAGCAGCCACGGGCCGGCAGGGACCTACGAGCAGTACTTC.

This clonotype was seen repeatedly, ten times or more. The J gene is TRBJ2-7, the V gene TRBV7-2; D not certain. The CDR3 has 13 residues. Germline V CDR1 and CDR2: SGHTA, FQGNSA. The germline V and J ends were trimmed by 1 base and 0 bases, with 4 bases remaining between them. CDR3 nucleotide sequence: TGTGCCAGCAGCTTAGACTACTCCTACGAGCAGTACTTC. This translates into CASSLDYSYEQYF. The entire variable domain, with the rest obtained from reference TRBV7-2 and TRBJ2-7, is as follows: GAGVSQSPSNKVTEKGKDVELRCDPISGHTALYWYRQSLGQGLEFLIYFQGNSAPDKSGLPSDRFSAERTGGSVSTLTIQRTQQEDSAVYLCASSLDYSYEQYFGPGTRLTVT.

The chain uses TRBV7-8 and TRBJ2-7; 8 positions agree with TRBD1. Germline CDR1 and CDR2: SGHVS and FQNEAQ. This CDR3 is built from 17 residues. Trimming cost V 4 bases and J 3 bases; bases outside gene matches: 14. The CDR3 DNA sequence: TGTGCCAGCAGCTGGGAACTCACGGGGACAGGCTACTACGAGCAGTACTTC. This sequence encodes CASSWELTGTGYYEQYF.

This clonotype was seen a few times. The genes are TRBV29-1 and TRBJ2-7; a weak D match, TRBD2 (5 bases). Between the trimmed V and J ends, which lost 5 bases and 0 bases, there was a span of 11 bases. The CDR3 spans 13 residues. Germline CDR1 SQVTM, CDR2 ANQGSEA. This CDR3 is CSVTGSPSYEQYF. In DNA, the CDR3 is TGCAGCGTTACGGGGAGTCCCTCCTACGAGCAGTACTTC.

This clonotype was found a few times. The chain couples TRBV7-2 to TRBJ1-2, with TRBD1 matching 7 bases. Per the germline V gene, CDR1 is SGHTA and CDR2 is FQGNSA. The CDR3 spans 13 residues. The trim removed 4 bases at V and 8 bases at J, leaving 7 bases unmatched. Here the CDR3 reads CASSYDRAGGYTF. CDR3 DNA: TGTGCCAGCAGCTATGACAGGGCTGGGGGCTACACCTTC.

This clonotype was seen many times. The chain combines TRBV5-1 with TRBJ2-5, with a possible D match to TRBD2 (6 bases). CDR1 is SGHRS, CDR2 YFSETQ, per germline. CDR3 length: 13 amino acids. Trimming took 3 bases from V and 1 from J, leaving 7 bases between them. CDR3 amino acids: CASSYGSQETQYF. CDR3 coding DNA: TGCGCCAGCAGCTACGGGAGCCAAGAGACCCAGTACTTC.

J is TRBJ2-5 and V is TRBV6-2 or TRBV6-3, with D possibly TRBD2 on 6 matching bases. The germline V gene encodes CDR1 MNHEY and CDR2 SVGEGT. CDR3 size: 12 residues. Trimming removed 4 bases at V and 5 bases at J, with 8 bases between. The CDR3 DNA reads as TGTGCCAGCAGTTCCAGCGGGGAGACCCAGTACTTC. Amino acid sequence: CASSSSGETQYF.

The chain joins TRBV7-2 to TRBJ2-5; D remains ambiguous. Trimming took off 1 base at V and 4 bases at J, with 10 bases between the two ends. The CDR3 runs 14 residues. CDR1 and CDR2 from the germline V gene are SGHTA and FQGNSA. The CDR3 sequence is CASSLGPARETQYF. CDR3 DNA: TGTGCCAGCAGCTTAGGTCCAGCGCGAGAGACCCAGTACTTC.

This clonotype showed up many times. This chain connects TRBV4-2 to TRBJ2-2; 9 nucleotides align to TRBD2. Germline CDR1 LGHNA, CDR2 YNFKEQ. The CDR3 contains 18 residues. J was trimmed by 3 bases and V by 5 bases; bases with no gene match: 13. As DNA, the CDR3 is TGTGCCAGCAGCAGCGCTCTGTGGGTAGCGGGAGACACCGGGGAGCTGTTTTTT. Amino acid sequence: CASSSALWVAGDTGELFF.

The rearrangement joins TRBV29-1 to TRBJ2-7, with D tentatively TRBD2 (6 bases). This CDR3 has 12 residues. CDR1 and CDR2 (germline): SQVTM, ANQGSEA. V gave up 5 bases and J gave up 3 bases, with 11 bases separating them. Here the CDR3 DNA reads TGCAGCGTTCGGGAGAGGGGCTACGAGCAGTACTTC. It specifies CSVRERGYEQYF.

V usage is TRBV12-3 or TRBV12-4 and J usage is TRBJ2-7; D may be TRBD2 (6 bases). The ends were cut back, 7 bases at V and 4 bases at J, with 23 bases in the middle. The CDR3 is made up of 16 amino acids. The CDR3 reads CASTRLPGIGGYEQYF. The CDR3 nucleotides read TGTGCCAGCACCCGCCTCCCAGGGATAGGAGGGTACGAGCAGTACTTC.

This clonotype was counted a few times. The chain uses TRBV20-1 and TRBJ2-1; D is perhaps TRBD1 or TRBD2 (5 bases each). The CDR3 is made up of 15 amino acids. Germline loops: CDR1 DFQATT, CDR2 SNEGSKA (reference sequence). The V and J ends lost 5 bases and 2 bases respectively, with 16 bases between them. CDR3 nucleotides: TGCAGTGCTTTAAACCGGGACGGAACCTACAATGAGCAGTTCTTC. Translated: CSALNRDGTYNEQFF.